One sample yielded the 23 T cell receptor beta chains listed below, sequenced in a study of T cell repertoires in cytomegalovirus infection. Which antigens these TCRs recognize remains unknown. Each CDR3 protein is one row after TCRdb ran MiXCR on the reads. The sample holds around 71,000 distinct CDR3 sequences, 35% to 50% seen once. This specimen was CD8+ T cells from cultured PBMCs, taken from culture after CMV antigen stimulation. The receptors originated from a human donor in good health (CMV status not recorded). Some clones in this sample may be carry-over from other donors' samples.

CDR3 sequence: CASSFREGVVSSTDTQYF. The CDR3 DNA follows: TGTGCCAGCAGCTTCCGAGAGGGAGTTGTTTCTAGCACAGATACGCAGTATTTT. This chain links TRBV5-6 with TRBJ2-3, with D tentatively TRBD2 (5 bases). The CDR3 is made up of 18 amino acids. Germline assignment: CDR1 SGHDT and CDR2 YYEEEE. V gave up 2 bases and J gave up 0 bases, with 19 bases separating them.

This clonotype has a handful of counts. The rearrangement joins TRBV4-1 to TRBJ1-5, with a tentative D call TRBD1 (5 bases). Trimming cost V 0 bases and J 6 bases, with 15 bases left between them. CDR3 length: 16 amino acids. Looked up from germline, CDR1 is MGHRA and CDR2 is YSYEKL. The chain's CDR3 is CASSQEIRERGQPQHF. The CDR3 bases are TGCGCCAGCAGCCAAGAAATTAGGGAAAGGGGTCAGCCCCAGCATTTT.

This rearrangement joins TRBV4-1 to TRBJ2-2; TRBD1 matches at 7 bases. This CDR3 is built from 17 residues. V lost 2 bases to trimming and J lost 6 bases; unmatched junction nucleotides: 12. Germline values: CDR1 MGHRA, CDR2 YSYEKL. The CDR3, as DNA: TGCGCCAGCAGCCAACCGGGACAGAGTTCGATTGCCGGGGAGCTGTTTTTT. Residues: CASSQPGQSSIAGELFF.

The chain has TRBV7-3 and TRBJ2-2; D might be TRBD2 (7 bases). CDR1 is SGHTA, CDR2 FQGTGA, per germline. The CDR3 is 16 amino acids. V was shortened by 2 bases and J by 5 bases, with 15 bases between the two germline ends. This CDR3 reads CASSLLTGGPTGELFF. The CDR3 DNA reads as TGTGCCAGCAGCTTATTAACGGGGGGCCCGACCGGGGAGCTGTTTTTT.

The chain couples TRBV9 to TRBJ2-1; no definite D call. The V gene's germline CDR1 is SGDLS and CDR2 YYNGEE. Trimming cost V 6 bases and J 5 bases, with 24 bases left between them. The CDR3 covers 17 residues. CDR3 in DNA: TGTGCCAGCACCCTTTCTCCGGACGCGCCAGAGGACAATGAGCAGTTCTTC. This encodes CASTLSPDAPEDNEQFF.

The V and J genes are TRBV7-6 and TRBJ2-7; TRBD2 aligns across 13 bases. Trimming removed 4 bases from V and 2 bases from J; junction bases left unmatched: 5. This CDR3 is built from 16 residues. Germline assignment: CDR1 SGHVS and CDR2 FNYEAQ. CDR3 coding DNA: TGTGCCAGCAGCTCCGGAGGGACTAGCGGGGCCTACGAGCAGTACTTC. It yields the protein CASSSGGTSGAYEQYF.

The rearrangement joins TRBV20-1 to TRBJ2-1; TRBD2 agrees at 9 bases. The CDR3 contains 14 residues. Germline CDR1 is DFQATT and CDR2 is SNEGSKA (reference sequence). This chain's CDR3 is CSVAGDSSYNEQFF. In nucleotides, the CDR3 is TGCAGCGTAGCGGGGGACAGCTCCTACAATGAGCAGTTCTTC.

The chain links TRBV20-1 to TRBJ2-1; weak D call: TRBD2 (7 bases). The CDR3 consists of 16 residues. In germline, CDR1 is DFQATT, CDR2 SNEGSKA (reference sequence). Trimming stripped 0 bases from V and 8 bases from J, with 20 bases between. This CDR3 is CSARDPRGDYPYEQFF. CDR3 in DNA: TGCAGTGCTAGAGACCCTAGGGGGGACTACCCCTATGAGCAGTTCTTC.

V is TRBV5-4 and J is TRBJ1-6; TRBD1 matches 8 bases. The CDR3 has 15 amino acids. The V gene end was trimmed by 4 bases and the J gene end by 5 bases; junction bases not matched to a gene: 5. Germline lookup yields CDR1 SGHNT and CDR2 YYREEE (reference sequence). As DNA, the CDR3 is TGTGCCAGCAGCCCCGGGACAGGAGATAATTCACCCCTCCACTTT. Translated: CASSPGTGDNSPLHF.

V usage is TRBV14 and J usage is TRBJ1-1, with 8 bases lining up with TRBD1. CDR1 and CDR2 from the germline V gene are SGHDN and FVKESK. Losses at the gene ends were 3 bases for V and 0 bases for J; bases not matched to a gene: 12. The CDR3 has 18 amino acids. CDR3 residues: CASSHASDREGVNTEAFF. CDR3 DNA sequence: TGTGCCAGCAGCCACGCCTCGGACAGGGAGGGGGTGAACACTGAAGCTTTCTTT.

The chain employs TRBV12-3 or TRBV12-4 and TRBJ2-1, with 7 bases matching TRBD2. The CDR3 totals 16 residues. V trimming: 5 bases; J trimming: 6 bases; junction bases outside the gene matches: 13. CDR3 DNA sequence: TGTGCCAGCAGTCCCCGGACTAGTTTTGCGGGCAATGAGCAGTTCTTC. It yields the protein CASSPRTSFAGNEQFF.

The V gene is TRBV11-2, the J gene TRBJ1-1; the match to TRBD1 covers 9 bases. CDR1 is SGHAT and CDR2 is FQNNGV in the germline V gene. V gave up 5 bases and J gave up 3 bases; unmatched junction bases: 10. The CDR3 is made up of 16 amino acids. Written as DNA, the CDR3 is TGTGCCAGCAGCGAACCGGGACAGGGACCGTACACTGAAGCTTTCTTT. It is translated as CASSEPGQGPYTEAFF.

The rearrangement links TRBV10-1 to TRBJ1-5; D gene ambiguous. V dropped 10 bases and J dropped 2 bases, with 15 bases sitting between them. This CDR3 has 14 amino acids. CDR1 is WNHNN, CDR2 SYGVQD, per germline (reference sequence). The CDR3 region is CANETPPGNQPQHF. CDR3 bases: TGCGCCAACGAGACCCCTCCAGGCAATCAGCCCCAGCATTTT.

This rearrangement joins TRBV20-1 to TRBJ1-1; the match to TRBD1 covers 8 bases. Germline assignment: CDR1 DFQATT and CDR2 SNEGSKA (reference sequence). The trim removed 2 bases at V and 3 bases at J, leaving 5 bases unmatched. The CDR3 runs 14 residues. In DNA form, the CDR3 reads TGCAGTGCTAGACCGGACAGGGTTTACACTGAAGCTTTCTTT. This gives the protein CSARPDRVYTEAFF.

The chain couples TRBV6-5 to TRBJ2-6; no reliable D call. The CDR3 is 17 residues long. Per the germline V gene, CDR1 is MNHEY and CDR2 is SVGAGI. Trimming stripped 0 bases from V and 0 bases from J, with 9 bases between. This CDR3 is CASSYSAEHSGANVLTF. The CDR3 nucleotides read TGTGCCAGCAGTTACTCTGCGGAGCACTCTGGGGCCAACGTCCTGACTTTC.

The chain joins TRBV19 to TRBJ2-3; D gene unclear. Deletions cut 3 bases from V and 2 bases from J, with 12 bases between. The CDR3 has 15 residues. Germline V gives CDR1 LNHDA, CDR2 SQIVND (reference sequence). The CDR3 is CASSIGHPPTDTQYF. The DNA for the CDR3 is TGTGCCAGTAGTATTGGCCACCCCCCCACAGATACGCAGTATTTT.

This clonotype was seen repeatedly, ten times or more. The genes are TRBV19 and TRBJ2-2; no definite D call. The germline V gene has CDR1 LNHDA and CDR2 SQIVND (reference sequence). The CDR3 covers 11 residues. V lost 1 base and J lost 8, with 2 bases in between. The CDR3 bases are TGTGCCAGTAGTATAGGAGGGGAGCTGTTTTTT. This sequence encodes CASSIGGELFF.

This clonotype has only one observation. The gene calls are TRBV27 and TRBJ2-2; 10 positions match TRBD1. With V trimmed by 7 bases and J by 7 bases, 9 bases remained unmatched. The CDR3 has 15 residues. Per the germline V gene, CDR1 is MNHEY and CDR2 is SMNVEV (reference sequence). The CDR3 DNA sequence: TGTGCCAGCATCGCCCAGACAGGGGGCCACGGGGAGCTGTTTTTT. Protein: CASIAQTGGHGELFF.

This clonotype came up a few times. This chain uses TRBV7-2 with TRBJ2-1; D is ambiguous. This CDR3 spans 12 amino acids. Germline values: CDR1 SGHTA, CDR2 FQGNSA. Trimming removed 3 bases at V and 10 bases at J, with 10 bases between. In nucleotides, the CDR3 is TGTGCCAGCAGCTTTGCTTCGAACGAGCAGTTCTTC. Protein sequence: CASSFASNEQFF. The full variable domain, in which reference TRBV7-2 and TRBJ2-1 provide the parts outside the CDR3, is GAGVSQSPSNKVTEKGKDVELRCDPISGHTALYWYRQSLGQGLEFLIYFQGNSAPDKSGLPSDRFSAERTGGSVSTLTIQRTQQEDSAVYLCASSFASNEQFFGPGTRLTVL.

The J gene is TRBJ2-1, the V gene TRBV5-6; weak D call: TRBD1 (6 bases). CDR1 is SGHDT and CDR2 is YYEEEE in the germline V gene. V lost 2 bases and J lost 2, with 14 bases in between. There are 16 residues in the CDR3. The DNA for the CDR3 is TGTGCCAGCAGCTTTTTAGGGGGTCAAGCCTACAATGAGCAGTTCTTC. It codes for CASSFLGGQAYNEQFF.

The rearrangement links TRBV2 to TRBJ1-2; D not resolved. V lost 6 bases and J 4 bases, leaving 12 bases between the germline ends. The CDR3 length is 13 residues. The germline gives CDR1 SNHLY, CDR2 FYNNEI. CDR3 DNA sequence: TGTGCCAGCAGGCGGGTGACAAGCTATGGCTACACCTTC. Translating gives CASRRVTSYGYTF.

This clonotype was seen a few times. The J gene is TRBJ2-2, the V gene TRBV4-1, with unresolved D. This CDR3 region has 14 residues. Trimming shortened V by 3 bases and J by 3 bases, and 8 bases separated the two germline ends. Germline V CDR1 and CDR2: MGHRA, YSYEKL. CDR3 coding DNA: TGCGCCAGCAGCCACGGCAGAGACACCGGGGAGCTGTTTTTT. Encoded protein: CASSHGRDTGELFF.

A few counts support this clonotype. The rearrangement uses TRBV7-8 and TRBJ1-5; D not resolved. CDR1 and CDR2 (germline): SGHVS, FQNEAQ. This CDR3 is 17 amino acids long. V lost 5 bases and J lost 0, with 17 bases in between. For the CDR3, the DNA is TGTGCCAGCAGCCCCTCGTCGGGTTTCTATAGCAATCAGCCCCAGCATTTT. As protein: CASSPSSGFYSNQPQHF.